Listed below are T cell receptor beta chains from one sample, sequenced in a study of beta chain features in type 1 diabetes. Profiling relied on immunoSEQ multiplex PCR, and the TCRdb table lists in-frame clones only, not all of them. The repertoire has around 140,000 clones, around 10% of them found once; the top ten carry over 0.6%. Source material: central memory CD4+ T cells from blood. These receptors were taken from a man aged 25 to 40 with type 1 diabetes. Both conserved end residues are part of each CDR3. A D gene is named only where the DNA matches it firmly. Some rows mark clone size as missing; the rest say once, few, many or name a class of expanded clone.

DNA | CDR3 | D | J | V | size
TGTGCCACCAGCAGGGAGACAGACCTTATGGACTACACCTTC | CATSRETDLMDYTF | . | TRBJ1-2 | TRBV15 | .
TGCAGTGCTAGACGTCCAGGTGAAGCTTTCTTT | CSARRPGEAFF | . | TRBJ1-1 | TRBV20-1 | few
TGTGCCAGCTCAGGGGGCTTGTCGGATAATTCACCCCTCCACTTT | CASSGGLSDNSPLHF | . | TRBJ1-6 | TRBV18 | few
TGTGCCAGCAACACTCCGGGACATGTATATTACGAGCAGTACTTC | CASNTPGHVYYEQYF | . | TRBJ2-7 | TRBV28 | .
TGTGCCAGCAAAGAGAGGAACACCGGGGAGCTGTTTTTT | CASKERNTGELFF | . | TRBJ2-2 | TRBV5-6 | few
TGTGCCAGCAGTTACACAGGGCATCAGCCCCAGCATTTT | CASSYTGHQPQHF | . | TRBJ1-5 | TRBV6-6 | .
TGTGCCAGCATCGCAACTAGCGAACCTAGCACAGATACGCAGTATTTT | CASIATSEPSTDTQYF | TRBD2 | TRBJ2-3 | TRBV6-6 | .
TGCGCCAGCAGCCAAGCGATCATGGCTAGCGCGAACAATGAGCAGTTCTTC | CASSQAIMASANNEQFF | . | TRBJ2-1 | TRBV4-3 | .
TGTGCCAGCAGCCCCGCCCGACCGGGGACGCAGTATTTT | CASSPARPGTQYF | . | TRBJ2-3 | TRBV7-2 | .
TGTGCCAGCAGCCAAGGGGGGCAGCAAGCTAGCACAGATACGCAGTATTTT | CASSQGGQQASTDTQYF | . | TRBJ2-3 | TRBV14 | few
TGCGCCAGCAGCCAAGACAGAAATCAGCCCCAGCATTTT | CASSQDRNQPQHF | . | TRBJ1-5 | TRBV4-3 | many
TGTGCCAGCAGCGCCCTGGACAAACCGACCTACGAGCAGTACTTC | CASSALDKPTYEQYF | . | TRBJ2-7 | TRBV9 | few
TGCAGCGTTGCCGGACAGGGAGGTCGGACTGAAGCTTTCTTT | CSVAGQGGRTEAFF | TRBD1 | TRBJ1-1 | TRBV29-1 | few
TGTGCCAGCAGTGGGGAAGCGGGCCAATACAATGAGCAGTTCTTC | CASSGEAGQYNEQFF | . | TRBJ2-1 | TRBV2 | .
TGTGCCAGCAGCTTTCCGGCAGGGGTAAATGAGCAGTTCTTC | CASSFPAGVNEQFF | . | TRBJ2-1 | TRBV7-2 | few
TGTGCCAGCAGTACAGGTCCCTTAGGGGGCTACACCTTC | CASSTGPLGGYTF | . | TRBJ1-2 | TRBV6-5 | few
TGTGCCAGCAGCCCTTCCCTAGGCGATCAGCCCCAGCATTTT | CASSPSLGDQPQHF | . | TRBJ1-5 | TRBV4-1 | .
TGTGCCAGCAGTCCGACAGGGAGTCAGCCCCAGCATTTT | CASSPTGSQPQHF | TRBD1 | TRBJ1-5 | TRBV6-5 | .
TGTGCCAGTAGTAGGCCAGGGGAAGGGCAGGGCAATCAGCCCCAGCATTTT | CASSRPGEGQGNQPQHF | . | TRBJ1-5 | TRBV19 | few